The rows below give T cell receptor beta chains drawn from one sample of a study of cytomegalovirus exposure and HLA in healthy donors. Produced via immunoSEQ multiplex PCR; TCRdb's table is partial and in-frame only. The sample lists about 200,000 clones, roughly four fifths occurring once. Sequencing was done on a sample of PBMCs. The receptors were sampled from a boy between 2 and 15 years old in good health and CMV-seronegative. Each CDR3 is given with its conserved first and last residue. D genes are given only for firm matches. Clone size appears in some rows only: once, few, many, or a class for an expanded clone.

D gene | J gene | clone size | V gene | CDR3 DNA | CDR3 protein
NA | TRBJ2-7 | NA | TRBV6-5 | TGTGCCAGCAGTTCTCCAACCGGGACTGGAGTCTACGAGCAGTACTTC | CASSSPTGTGVYEQYF
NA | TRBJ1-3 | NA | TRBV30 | TGTGCCTGGAGGGGGCTGGGAAACACCATATATTTT | CAWRGLGNTIYF
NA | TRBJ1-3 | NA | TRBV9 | TGTGCCAGCAGCGGACCGGGGAAAGGAAACACCATATATTTT | CASSGPGKGNTIYF
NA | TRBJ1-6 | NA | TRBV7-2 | TGTGCCAGCAGCTTAGGGCCAGGCAAATCACCCCTCCACTTT | CASSLGPGKSPLHF
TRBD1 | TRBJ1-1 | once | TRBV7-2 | TGTGCCAGCAGCCGGGACAGAAGAGAAGCTTTCTTT | CASSRDRREAFF
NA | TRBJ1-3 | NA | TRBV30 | TGTGCCTGGACCCTCGGGGGGCCTGGAAACACCATATATTTT | CAWTLGGPGNTIYF
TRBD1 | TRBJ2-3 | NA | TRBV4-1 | TGCGCCAGCAGCCAAGGAAGGGGGCGAGATACGCAGTATTTT | CASSQGRGRDTQYF
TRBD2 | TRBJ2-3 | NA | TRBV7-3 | TGTGCCAGCAGCCCCATGGGGGGGACAGATACGCAGTATTTT | CASSPMGGTDTQYF
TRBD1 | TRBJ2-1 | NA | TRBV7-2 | TGTGCCAGCAGCTTAGGACAGGGCAATGAGCAGTTCTTC | CASSLGQGNEQFF
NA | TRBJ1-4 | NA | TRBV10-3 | TGTGCCATCAGTGAGTCCCCGGTTCTAACAACTAATGAAAAACTGTTTTTT | CAISESPVLTTNEKLFF
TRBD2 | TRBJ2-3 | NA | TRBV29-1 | TGCAGCGTTGCGGGACTAGCAAGAGATACGCAGTATTTT | CSVAGLARDTQYF
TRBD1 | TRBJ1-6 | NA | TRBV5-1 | TGCGCCAGCAGTTCGTCGGGACAGGGCTATAATTCACCCCTCCACTTT | CASSSSGQGYNSPLHF
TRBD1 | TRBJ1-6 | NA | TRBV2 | TGTGCCAGCAGTGAAATTCAGGGGGGTAATTCACCCCTCCACTTT | CASSEIQGGNSPLHF
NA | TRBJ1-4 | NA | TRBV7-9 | TGTTCCAGCAGCCATCGGGGGGGCCGACTGTTTTTT | CSSSHRGGRLFF
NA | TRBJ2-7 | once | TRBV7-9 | TGTGCCAGCAGCCTAGGAGACAGAGACTACGAGCAGTACTTC | CASSLGDRDYEQYF
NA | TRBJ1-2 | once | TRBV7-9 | TGTGCCAGCAGCTTAGCATATCGGGGGTTTGATGGCTACACCTTC | CASSLAYRGFDGYTF
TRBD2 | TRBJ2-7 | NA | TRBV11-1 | TGTGCCAGCAGCATTGGGACTAGCGGGGTCTACGAGCAGTACTTC | CASSIGTSGVYEQYF
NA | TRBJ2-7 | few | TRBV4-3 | TGCGCCAGCAGCCAAGATACGGCCTACGAGCAGTACTTC | CASSQDTAYEQYF